What follows describes a single T cell receptor beta chain. Its specific antigen is unknown. No much larger clone is present one base from it, and per-base qualities are unavailable. V gives up 1 base and J gives up 7 bases, and the segment between their germline ends measures 11 bases. The CDR3 spans 13 residues, from the cysteine through the phenylalanine. Only the CDR3 part of the read is kept: 39 bases, read in frame from the first base. Reading the germline V gene (reference sequence) gives CDR1 PRHDT and CDR2 FYEKMQ. Preparation of the library involved the immunoSEQ multiplex PCR assay. Drawn from immuneACCESS, this table holds only the in-frame rearrangements with V and J called that TCRdb kept. Clones are partly lost; checked studies trace under half to an unresolved V gene and leave the rest unexplained. The sample includes around 81,000 clones, with 93% observed a single time. The ten largest account for approximately 1.5% of the sample.

This entry is derived from a study of control samples from healthy donors and cancer patients (dated by TCRdb to 2020 to 2022). This sequence was found in a woman aged 25 to 39 in good health. The V gene is TRBV13 and the J gene is TRBJ2-7, and perhaps TRBD2 as D gene, on 5 matching bases. The sample comprised blood. The DNA is TGTGCCAGCAGCTTAGAGGATGCGGGTGAGCAGTACTTC. Its product reads: CASSLEDAGEQYF.